This TCR beta chain was recorded in a study of control samples from healthy donors and cancer patients. V lost 3 bases and J lost 0, with 8 bases in between. This CDR3 region has 14 residues. CDR1 and CDR2 from the germline V gene are SGHTA and FQGNSA. The protocol was immunoSEQ multiplex PCR, while the TCRdb copy is restricted to in-frame clones and leaves out a portion. Seen here are some 250,000 clones, approximately 80% observed once, and the top ten hold about an eighth. This receptor was identified in an older woman with lung cancer. The chain has TRBV7-2 and TRBJ2-5; no definite D call. The sequenced sample consisted of PBMCs. CDR3 loop: CASSFFLYQETQYF. The CDR3 nucleotides are TGTGCCAGCAGCTTTTTTCTGTACCAAGAGACCCAGTACTTC.